This T cell receptor (beta chain) was observed in a study of T cell responses to AZD1222 COVID-19 vaccine. Findings of the study overall: Spike regions recognized by vaccine-associated CD4 TCRs spanned the protein, led by 160-218 and 743-854. The peak T cell response came first, and repertoires were sampled only after it. AZD1222 recipients seropositive at baseline numbered only six or seven.

Assay: immunoSEQ multiplex PCR; the TCRdb copy retains only in-frame clones and omits some. The sample lists around 61,000 clones; 80% to 90% were seen once. Trimming removed 4 bases from V and 9 bases from J, with 19 bases in between. In germline, CDR1 is SGHRS, CDR2 YFSETQ. The CDR3 sequence is 14 residues long. On this clone: Antigen: not known.

This chain links TRBV5-1 with TRBJ2-5; perhaps D is TRBD1 or TRBD2 (5 bases each). The sequence derives from an adult in good health. The sequencing here drew on peripheral blood, taken on day 0 of AZD1222 vaccination. In nucleotides, the CDR3 is TGCGCCAGCAGCCGCGCGGGTCGGGAAGGGGCCCAGTACTTC. This gives the protein CASSRAGREGAQYF. The full variable domain, completed using reference TRBV5-1 and TRBJ2-5, is KAGVTQTPRYLIKTRGQQVTLSCSPISGHRSVSWYQQTPGQGLQFLFEYFSETQRNKGNFPGRFSGRQFSNSRSEMNVSTLELGDSALYLCASSRAGREGAQYFGPGTRLLVL.